This passage covers 32 T cell receptor beta chains from one sample sequenced in a study of T cells after yellow fever vaccination. TCRdb itself ran the 5' RACE reads through MiXCR, one entry per CDR3 protein. The sample records about 350,000 distinct CDR3 sequences, roughly 8.4% being singletons. This sample comprised PBMCs, obtained about 41 days after the first yellow fever vaccination. The source of these receptors is a man aged 18 to 29 who received the YFV17D yellow fever vaccine.

Only a few counts were recorded for this clonotype. This rearrangement joins TRBV28 to TRBJ1-2; tentatively, D is TRBD1 (5 bases). V was shortened by 6 bases and J by 8 bases, with 10 bases between the two germline ends. CDR1 MDHEN and CDR2 SYDVKM come from the germline V gene. This CDR3 is 11 amino acids long. CDR3 DNA: TGTGCCAGCAGCCCCCGGGGGGGCTACACCTTC. Translation gives CASSPRGGYTF.

At least ten counts were recorded for this clonotype. Relative to the germline gene, one junction end is altered; a read error may explain this. The chain is built from TRBV5-1 and TRBJ2-5, with 7 nucleotides matching TRBD2. The CDR3 runs 13 residues. Germline assignment: CDR1 SGHRS and CDR2 YFSETQ. This CDR3 reads CASSLAGGETQYF. The CDR3 DNA reads as TGTGCCAGCAGCTTAGCCGGGGGGGAGACCCAGTACTTC.

The rearrangement uses TRBV5-4 and TRBJ2-5; tentatively, D is TRBD1 (5 bases). This CDR3 has 14 residues. The germline V gene encodes CDR1 SGHNT and CDR2 YYREEE (reference sequence). The V gene lost 0 bases and the J gene lost 2 bases, with 8 bases spanning the gap. CDR3 nucleotides: TGTGCCAGCAGCTTGGCGACAGAGCAAGAGACCCAGTACTTC. The encoded protein is CASSLATEQETQYF.

This chain connects TRBV19 to TRBJ2-7, with 9 bases matching TRBD1. The CDR3 is 15 amino acids. V was pared by 5 bases and J by 2 bases, with 7 bases of the junction left unmatched. Germline V lookup: CDR1 LNHDA, CDR2 SQIVND (reference sequence). This chain's CDR3 is CASSFTTGGAYEQYF. CDR3 DNA sequence: TGTGCCAGTAGTTTTACGACAGGGGGGGCCTACGAGCAGTACTTC. The whole variable domain, filled in from reference TRBV19 and TRBJ2-7, reads DGGITQSPKYLFRKEGQNVTLSCEQNLNHDAMYWYRQDPGQGLRLIYYSQIVNDFQKGDIAEGYSVSREKKESFPLTVTSAQKNPTAFYLCASSFTTGGAYEQYFGPGTRLTVT.

This clonotype was counted only a few times. The chain joins TRBV21-1 to TRBJ2-2; TRBD1, the table's D call, lacks a check against the DNA. TRBV21-1 is recorded as a pseudogene. There are 16 residues in the CDR3. This chain's CDR3 is CASSNEQGANTGELFF. The CDR3 DNA follows: TGTGCCAGCAGCAACGAACAGGGTGCGAACACCGGGGAGCTGTTTTTT.

Only a few counts were recorded for this clonotype. The rearrangement joins TRBV5-1 to TRBJ2-2; 8 nucleotides match TRBD1. The germline V gene encodes CDR1 SGHRS and CDR2 YFSETQ. This CDR3 has 14 amino acids. Trimming cost V 4 bases and J 6 bases; bases outside gene matches: 5. CDR3 region: CASSPGTGAGELFF. CDR3 sequence (DNA): TGCGCCAGCAGCCCCGGGACAGGAGCCGGGGAGCTGTTTTTT.

In its sample, this clonotype was seen a few times. The chain recombines TRBV7-2 with TRBJ2-7, with 10 bases fitting TRBD2. The CDR3 sequence is 14 residues long. The germline gives CDR1 SGHTA, CDR2 FQGNSA. Losses at the gene ends were 5 bases for V and 12 bases for J; bases not matched to a gene: 13. CDR3 coding DNA: TGTGCCAGCAGCCGGGCTAACCTAGCGGGGGATGTGTACTTC. Translating it yields CASSRANLAGDVYF.

In its sample, this clonotype was seen a few times. The chain recombines TRBV5-4 with TRBJ2-1, with D possibly being TRBD1 (6 bases). Germline V gene lookup returns CDR1 SGHNT and CDR2 YYREEE (reference sequence). The CDR3 has 15 residues. Deletions cut 0 bases from V and 9 bases from J, with 16 bases between. The DNA for the CDR3 is TGTGCCAGCAGCTTGGTACTAGTCGGGACAATTGAGCAGTTCTTC. It codes for CASSLVLVGTIEQFF.

This clonotype occurred a few times. The chain joins TRBV4-3 to TRBJ2-7; the D gene is possibly TRBD2 (5 bases). Per the germline V gene, CDR1 is LGHNA and CDR2 is YSLEER. CDR3 size: 15 residues. The V end lost 4 bases, the J end lost 3 bases, and 16 bases lay between the germline ends. In DNA form, the CDR3 reads TGCGCCAGCAGCCTCGATCGGGGTGGGCTCTACGAGCAGTACTTC. Residues: CASSLDRGGLYEQYF.

This clonotype has more than one count but fewer than ten. The chain recombines TRBV3-1 with TRBJ1-6, with a possible D match to TRBD1 (6 bases). The CDR3 length is 14 residues. Germline V gene data show CDR1 as LGHDT and CDR2 as YNNKEL (reference sequence). V shed 0 bases and J shed 9 bases, with 9 bases lying between them. As DNA, the CDR3 is TGTGCCAGCAGCCAAGACGGGGGGCTTTCACCCCTCCACTTT. Translated: CASSQDGGLSPLHF.

This clonotype was observed a few times. The chain combines TRBV28 with TRBJ2-3; D is ambiguous. V lost 5 bases to trimming and J lost 6 bases, with 15 bases between them. The CDR3 is made up of 14 amino acids. The germline V gene has CDR1 MDHEN and CDR2 SYDVKM. The CDR3 coding sequence is TGTGCCAGCAGTCTCCTCCCGACTGGGGATACGCAGTATTTT. Protein sequence: CASSLLPTGDTQYF.

The sample holds many counts of this clonotype. V gene TRBV4-3 combines with J gene TRBJ2-1; no clear D. CDR3 length equals 12 residues. Germline V CDR1 and CDR2: LGHNA, YSLEER. Trimming removed 8 bases at V and 0 bases at J, with 5 bases between. CDR3 bases: TGCGCCAGCCTATCCTCCTACAATGAGCAGTTCTTC. Protein product: CASLSSYNEQFF.

By share of the sample, this clonotype is medium-sized. The chain uses TRBV10-2 and TRBJ2-7; D gene ambiguous. The CDR3 runs 11 residues. Trimming cost V 8 bases and J 2 bases, with 7 bases left between them. CDR1 and CDR2 (germline): WSHSY, SAAADI. The CDR3 region is CASGSPYEQYF. The CDR3 DNA follows: TGCGCCAGCGGGTCCCCCTACGAGCAGTACTTC.

This clonotype was picked up a small number of times. The chain joins TRBV5-6 to TRBJ2-7; tentative D call: TRBD1 (5 bases). Trimming pared 6 bases from V and 5 bases from J, leaving 15 bases between. This CDR3 spans 13 amino acids. Germline loops: CDR1 SGHDT, CDR2 YYEEEE. CDR3 protein: CASTLRPGNEQYV. The CDR3 DNA reads as TGTGCCAGCACCCTCCGCCCAGGGAACGAGCAGTACGTC.

This clonotype occurred many times. The J gene is TRBJ2-4, the V gene TRBV4-2; TRBD2 agrees at 15 bases. Germline V CDR1 and CDR2: LGHNA, YNFKEQ. This CDR3 comprises 19 residues. V shed 5 bases, J shed 3 bases, and the junction held 11 bases outside the gene matches. The CDR3, as DNA: TGTGCCAGCAGCGTCGGACTAGCGGGGGGGTTGTCAGGCAAAAACATTCAGTACTTC. Translating gives CASSVGLAGGLSGKNIQYF.

This clonotype was seen more than once but under ten times. The chain couples TRBV7-9 to TRBJ1-5, with D perhaps TRBD1 (6 bases). Germline assignment: CDR1 SEHNR and CDR2 FQNEAQ (reference sequence). The CDR3 is 15 amino acids. Trimming cost V 7 bases and J 4 bases, with 17 bases left between them. CDR3 region: CASTGDRGANQPQHF. CDR3 nucleotides: TGTGCCAGCACCGGCGATCGGGGGGCTAATCAGCCCCAGCATTTT.

This rearrangement joins TRBV30 to TRBJ2-3; a weak D match, TRBD2 (6 bases). The CDR3 loop spans 13 amino acids. V shed 7 bases and J shed 2 bases, with 13 bases lying between them. CDR1 and CDR2 (germline): GTSNPN, SVGIG (reference sequence). The CDR3 spells CASRGRFTDTQYF. The DNA for the CDR3 is TGTGCCTCCCGGGGGAGATTCACAGATACGCAGTATTTT.

V gene TRBV5-6 combines with J gene TRBJ1-1, with no clear D. The CDR3 length is 12 residues. Trimming stripped 4 bases from V and 8 bases from J, with 12 bases between. CDR1 is SGHDT and CDR2 is YYEEEE in the germline V gene. CDR3 protein: CASSRLLAEAFF. Written as DNA, the CDR3 is TGTGCCAGCAGCCGCCTACTGGCAGAAGCTTTCTTT. Variable domain in full (rest from reference TRBV5-6 and TRBJ1-1): DAGVTQSPTHLIKTRGQQVTLRCSPKSGHDTVSWYQQALGQGPQFIFQYYEEEERQRGNFPDRFSGHQFPNYSSELNVNALLLGDSALYLCASSRLLAEAFFGQGTRLTVV.

In its sample, this clonotype was seen a few times. CDR3 sequence reads: CASRMDFRTDTQYF. The CDR3 coding sequence is TGTGCCAGCAGAATGGACTTCCGCACAGATACGCAGTATTTT. This chain connects TRBV7-2 to TRBJ2-3, with D maybe TRBD2 (5 bases). V was pared by 6 bases and J by 1 base, with 11 bases between. The CDR3 is 14 amino acids. Germline V gene sequence: CDR1 SGHTA, CDR2 FQGNSA.

This clonotype turned up a few times. V usage is TRBV12-3 or TRBV12-4 and J usage is TRBJ2-2; unclear D gene. Trimming took 5 bases from V and 5 from J, leaving 12 bases between them. CDR3 length equals 14 residues. CDR3 in DNA: TGTGCCAGCAGTCGCCCCTTTGGGACCGGGGAGCTGTTTTTT. Protein sequence: CASSRPFGTGELFF.

The CDR3 DNA reads TGTGCCAGCAGCTCCTCGAACAGCAACAATCAGCCCCAGCATTTT. As protein: CASSSSNSNNQPQHF. The rearrangement links TRBV7-8 to TRBJ1-5; D uncertain. Trimming removed 4 bases from V and 3 bases from J, with 13 bases in between. The CDR3 spans 15 residues. Germline V gene lookup returns CDR1 SGHVS and CDR2 FQNEAQ.

The chain combines TRBV12-3 or TRBV12-4 with TRBJ1-1; a weak D match, TRBD1 (5 bases). The CDR3 extends over 15 amino acids. V was clipped by 7 bases and J by 3 bases, with 18 bases between them. The CDR3: CASTQKWDRYTEAFF. CDR3 in DNA: TGTGCCAGCACCCAGAAGTGGGACCGGTACACTGAAGCTTTCTTT.

The chain has TRBV9 and TRBJ2-1; 7 bases map to TRBD1. The CDR3 sequence is 15 residues long. CDR1 and CDR2 (germline): SGDLS, YYNGEE. Trimming took 6 bases from V and 2 from J; bases not matched to a gene: 8. CDR3 sequence (DNA): TGTGCCAGCACCCGAACAGGGGCAGCCTACAATGAGCAGTTCTTC. Its protein is CASTRTGAAYNEQFF.

This clonotype came up a few times. The chain employs TRBV5-1 and TRBJ1-5, with TRBD1 matching over 7 bases. The CDR3 has 13 amino acids. Trimming cost V 4 bases and J 7 bases; bases outside gene matches: 5. The germline V gene encodes CDR1 SGHRS and CDR2 YFSETQ. CDR3 loop: CASSPQGDQPQHF. CDR3 nucleotides: TGCGCCAGCAGCCCTCAGGGGGACCAGCCCCAGCATTTT. Filled out from reference TRBV5-1 and TRBJ1-5, the complete variable domain reads KAGVTQTPRYLIKTRGQQVTLSCSPISGHRSVSWYQQTPGQGLQFLFEYFSETQRNKGNFPGRFSGRQFSNSRSEMNVSTLELGDSALYLCASSPQGDQPQHFGDGTRLSIL.

This clonotype was seen a few times. The J gene is TRBJ2-3, the V gene TRBV4-2; D may be TRBD2 (7 bases). This CDR3 spans 17 amino acids. The germline V gene encodes CDR1 LGHNA and CDR2 YNFKEQ. Trimming pared 0 bases from V and 2 bases from J, leaving 15 bases between. In DNA, the CDR3 is TGTGCCAGCAGCCAAGATCGAACGGGGGGCAACACAGATACGCAGTATTTT. Amino acids: CASSQDRTGGNTDTQYF.

This clonotype has only a few counts. The junction departs from germline at one end; a sequencing error may be responsible. The chain joins TRBV15 to TRBJ1-1; maybe TRBD1 (5 bases). The CDR3 loop spans 14 amino acids. CDR1 is LNHNV and CDR2 is YYDKDF in the germline V gene (reference sequence). The CDR3 reads CATSRDAAGTEAFF. In DNA, the CDR3 is TGTGCCACCAGCCGAGACGCGGCAGGGACTGAAGCTTTCTTT.

This clonotype appeared a few times. The V and J genes are TRBV28 and TRBJ2-3, with D perhaps TRBD2 (6 bases). Germline lookup yields CDR1 MDHEN and CDR2 SYDVKM. CDR3 size: 16 residues. V lost 2 bases, J lost 4 bases, and 16 bases lay in between. The CDR3 DNA follows: TGTGCCAGCAGTTTAGGGGCGGGGCCCAGGGCAGATACGCAGTATTTT. Translated: CASSLGAGPRADTQYF.

This clonotype was counted only a few times. V is TRBV5-1 and J is TRBJ2-1; TRBD2 is a possible D gene (5 bases). The CDR3 consists of 13 residues. The germline V and J ends were trimmed by 2 bases and 12 bases, with 15 bases remaining between them. Germline assignment: CDR1 SGHRS and CDR2 YFSETQ. The CDR3 is CASSLNEPRGQFF. DNA of the CDR3: TGCGCCAGCAGCTTAAATGAGCCTCGGGGGCAGTTCTTC.

V is TRBV7-9 and J is TRBJ2-2; 9 bases align to TRBD1. The junction had 9 bases not matched to a gene; V was cut back by 4 bases and J by 9 bases. CDR1 and CDR2 from the germline V gene are SEHNR and FQNEAQ (reference sequence). This CDR3 has 15 amino acids. In DNA, the CDR3 is TGTGCCAGCAGCTCACGCGACAGGGGGGCCTGGGAGCTGTTTTTT. Its protein is CASSSRDRGAWELFF. The full variable domain, completed using reference TRBV7-9 and TRBJ2-2, is DTGVSQNPRHKITKRGQNVTFRCDPISEHNRLYWYRQTLGQGPEFLTYFQNEAQLEKSRLLSDRFSAERPKGSFSTLEIQRTEQGDSAMYLCASSSRDRGAWELFFGEGSRLTVL.

This clonotype was counted at least ten times. This chain joins TRBV20-1 and TRBJ2-5; D may be TRBD2 (5 bases). V dropped 3 bases and J dropped 5 bases, with 16 bases sitting between them. The CDR3 loop spans 14 amino acids. Germline V lookup: CDR1 DFQATT, CDR2 SNEGSKA (reference sequence). The CDR3 spells CSASTGLVWETQYF. CDR3 in DNA: TGCAGTGCTAGTACGGGGTTGGTGTGGGAGACCCAGTACTTC.

The chain combines TRBV29-1 with TRBJ1-6; D call uncertain. Germline lookup yields CDR1 SQVTM and CDR2 ANQGSEA. The CDR3 is made up of 14 amino acids. Trimming stripped 4 bases from V and 6 bases from J, with 13 bases between. The CDR3: CSVGEGRGNSPLHF. Here the CDR3 DNA reads TGCAGCGTTGGAGAAGGTCGGGGTAATTCACCCCTCCACTTT.

The rearrangement joins TRBV5-1 to TRBJ2-5; D is uncertain. From germline, CDR1 is SGHRS and CDR2 YFSETQ. The length of the CDR3 is 15 residues. V gave up 0 bases and J gave up 0 bases, with 9 bases separating them. The CDR3 region is CASSLGPRYQETQYF. DNA for the CDR3: TGCGCCAGCAGCTTGGGGCCTAGGTACCAAGAGACCCAGTACTTC.